The clone carrying this T cell receptor (beta chain) was picked up many times. TCR beta CDR3 region amplification was performed from RNA transcripts. A first-round RT-PCR of the TCR CDR3 used the HTBI primer set. TCRdb passed the multiplex PCR reads through MiXCR, listing each CDR3 protein once. The sample holds fewer than 550,000 distinct CDR3 sequences; 15% to 18% are singletons and the top ten take around 7.3%. This sample is drawn from a study of T cells in Graves' hyperthyroidism and ophthalmopathy. Trimming left V 3 bases short and J 4 bases short, with 10 bases between. CDR3 length: 13 amino acids. Together with thyroid ultrasound, orbital computed tomography, serum thyroxine and TRAb, clinical symptoms were used for diagnoses. The authors took PBMCs from roughly 9.7 ml fresh peripheral blood.

The sample consisted of blood. This TCR came from a woman younger than 35 with Graves' hyperthyroidism. The chain is built from TRBV12-3 or TRBV12-4 and TRBJ2-7, with D possibly being TRBD1 (5 bases). CDR3 sequence (DNA): TGTGCCAGCAGTTTCAGGGCCGGGTACGAGCAGTACTTC. It specifies CASSFRAGYEQYF.